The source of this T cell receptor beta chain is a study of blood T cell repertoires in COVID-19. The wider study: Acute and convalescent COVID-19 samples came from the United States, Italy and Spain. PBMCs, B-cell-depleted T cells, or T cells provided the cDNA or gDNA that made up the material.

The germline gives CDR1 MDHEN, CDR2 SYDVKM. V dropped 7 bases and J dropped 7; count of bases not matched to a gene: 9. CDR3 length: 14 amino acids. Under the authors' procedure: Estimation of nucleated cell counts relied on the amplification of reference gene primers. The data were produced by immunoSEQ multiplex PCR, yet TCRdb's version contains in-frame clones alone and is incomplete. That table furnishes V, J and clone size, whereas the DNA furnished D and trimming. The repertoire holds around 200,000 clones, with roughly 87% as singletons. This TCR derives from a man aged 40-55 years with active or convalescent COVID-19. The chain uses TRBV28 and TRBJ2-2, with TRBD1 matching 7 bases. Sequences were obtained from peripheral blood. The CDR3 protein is CASTLTGISGELFF. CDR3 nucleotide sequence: TGTGCCAGCACTCTGACAGGGATCAGCGGGGAGCTGTTTTTT.